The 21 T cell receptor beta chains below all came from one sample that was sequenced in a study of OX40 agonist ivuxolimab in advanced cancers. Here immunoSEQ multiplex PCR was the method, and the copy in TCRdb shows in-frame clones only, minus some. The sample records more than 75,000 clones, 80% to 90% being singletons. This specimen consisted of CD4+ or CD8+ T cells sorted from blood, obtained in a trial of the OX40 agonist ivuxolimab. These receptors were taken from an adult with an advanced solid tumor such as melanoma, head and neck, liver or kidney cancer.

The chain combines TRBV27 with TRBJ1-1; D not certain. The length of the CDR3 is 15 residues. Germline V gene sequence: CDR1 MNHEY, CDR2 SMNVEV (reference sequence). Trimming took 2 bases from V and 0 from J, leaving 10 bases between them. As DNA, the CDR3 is TGTGCCAGCAGTTTAATGGGGAGCATGAACACTGAAGCTTTCTTT. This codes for CASSLMGSMNTEAFF.

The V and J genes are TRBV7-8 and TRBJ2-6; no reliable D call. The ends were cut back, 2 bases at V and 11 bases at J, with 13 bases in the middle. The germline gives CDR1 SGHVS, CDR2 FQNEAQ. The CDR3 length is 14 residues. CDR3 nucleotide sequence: TGTGCCAGCAGCTTAATGCTCCTCCGAGACGTCCTGACTTTC. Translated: CASSLMLLRDVLTF.

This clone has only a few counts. The CDR3 region is CASSTAGNSYEQYF. The CDR3 nucleotides read TGCGCCAGCAGCACCGCAGGGAACTCCTACGAGCAGTACTTC. The chain recombines TRBV5-1 with TRBJ2-7; tentatively, D is TRBD1 (5 bases). Germline V lookup: CDR1 SGHRS, CDR2 YFSETQ. The CDR3 runs 14 residues. With 4 bases removed from V and 0 bases from J, the gap between germline ends came to 11 bases.

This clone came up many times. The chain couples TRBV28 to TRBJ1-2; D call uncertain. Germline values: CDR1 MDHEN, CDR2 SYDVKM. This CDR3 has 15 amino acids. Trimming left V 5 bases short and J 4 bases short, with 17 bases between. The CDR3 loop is CASSPLATGTYGYTF. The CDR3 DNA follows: TGTGCCAGCAGTCCCCTCGCGACCGGTACCTATGGCTACACCTTC.

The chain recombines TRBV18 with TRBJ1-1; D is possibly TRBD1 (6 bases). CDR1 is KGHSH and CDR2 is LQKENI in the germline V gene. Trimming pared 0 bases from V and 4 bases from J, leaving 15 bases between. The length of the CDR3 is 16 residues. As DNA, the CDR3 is TGTGCCAGCTCACCACCGCCAGGGGTTATGGGCACTGAAGCTTTCTTT. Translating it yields CASSPPPGVMGTEAFF. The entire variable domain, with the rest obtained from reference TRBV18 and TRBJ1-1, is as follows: NAGVMQNPRHLVRRRGQEARLRCSPMKGHSHVYWYRQLPEEGLKFMVYLQKENIIDESGMPKERFSAEFPKEGPSILRIQQVVRGDSAAYFCASSPPPGVMGTEAFFGQGTRLTVV.

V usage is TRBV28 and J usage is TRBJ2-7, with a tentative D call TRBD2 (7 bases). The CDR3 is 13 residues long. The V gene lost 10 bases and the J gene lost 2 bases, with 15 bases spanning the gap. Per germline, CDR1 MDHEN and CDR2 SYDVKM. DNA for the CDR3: TGTGCCACCACTAAGGGGGGGACCTACGAGCAGTACTTC. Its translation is CATTKGGTYEQYF.

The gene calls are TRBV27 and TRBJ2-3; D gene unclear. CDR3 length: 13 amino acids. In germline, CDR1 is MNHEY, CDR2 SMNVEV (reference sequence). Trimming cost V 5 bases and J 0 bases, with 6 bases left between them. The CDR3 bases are TGTGCCAGCAGTCAACGCAGCACAGATACGCAGTATTTT. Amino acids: CASSQRSTDTQYF.

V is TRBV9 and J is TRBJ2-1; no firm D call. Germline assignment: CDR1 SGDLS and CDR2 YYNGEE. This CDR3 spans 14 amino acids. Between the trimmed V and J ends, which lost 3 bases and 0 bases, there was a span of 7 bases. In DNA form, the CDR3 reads TGTGCCAGCAGCGGAAGCCCCTCCTACAATGAGCAGTTCTTC. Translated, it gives CASSGSPSYNEQFF.

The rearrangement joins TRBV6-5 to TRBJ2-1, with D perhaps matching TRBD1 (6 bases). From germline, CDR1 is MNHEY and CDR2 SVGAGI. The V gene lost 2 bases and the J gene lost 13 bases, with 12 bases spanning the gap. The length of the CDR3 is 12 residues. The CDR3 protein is CASSYGSGVQFF. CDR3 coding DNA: TGTGCCAGCAGTTACGGATCAGGGGTACAGTTCTTC.

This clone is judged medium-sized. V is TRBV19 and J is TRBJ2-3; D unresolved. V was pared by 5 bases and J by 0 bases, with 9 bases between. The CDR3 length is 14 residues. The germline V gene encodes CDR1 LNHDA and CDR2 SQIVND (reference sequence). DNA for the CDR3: TGTGCCAGTAGTGATCATTCTAGCACAGATACGCAGTATTTT. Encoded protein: CASSDHSSTDTQYF. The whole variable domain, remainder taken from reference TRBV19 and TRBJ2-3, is DGGITQSPKYLFRKEGQNVTLSCEQNLNHDAMYWYRQDPGQGLRLIYYSQIVNDFQKGDIAEGYSVSREKKESFPLTVTSAQKNPTAFYLCASSDHSSTDTQYFGPGTRLTVL.

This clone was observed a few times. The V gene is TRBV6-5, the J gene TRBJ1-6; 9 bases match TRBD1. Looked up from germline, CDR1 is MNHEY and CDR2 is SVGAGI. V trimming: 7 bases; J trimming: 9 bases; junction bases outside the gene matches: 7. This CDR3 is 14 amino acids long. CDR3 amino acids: CASNTGTGFSPLHF. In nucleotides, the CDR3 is TGTGCCAGCAACACCGGGACAGGGTTTTCACCCCTCCACTTT.

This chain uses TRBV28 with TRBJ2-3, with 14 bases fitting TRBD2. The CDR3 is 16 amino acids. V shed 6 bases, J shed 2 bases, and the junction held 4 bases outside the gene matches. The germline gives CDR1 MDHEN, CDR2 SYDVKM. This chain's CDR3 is CASSSTSGRDTDTQYF. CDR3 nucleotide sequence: TGTGCCAGCAGCTCGACTAGCGGGAGGGACACAGATACGCAGTATTTT.

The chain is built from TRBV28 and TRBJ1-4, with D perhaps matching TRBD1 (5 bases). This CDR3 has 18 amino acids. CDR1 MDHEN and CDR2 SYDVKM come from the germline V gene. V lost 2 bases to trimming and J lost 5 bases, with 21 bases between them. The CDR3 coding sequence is TGTGCCAGCAGTTTACCCCGCCGGGGGACCGGGCTCAATGAAAAACTGTTTTTT. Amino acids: CASSLPRRGTGLNEKLFF.

The CDR3: CASSLLQANEKLFF. Written as DNA, the CDR3 is TGTGCCAGCAGTTTACTTCAGGCTAATGAAAAACTGTTTTTT. V and J are TRBV28 and TRBJ1-4; D is unresolved. Germline V gene sequence: CDR1 MDHEN, CDR2 SYDVKM. Trimming left V 2 bases short and J 3 bases short, with 7 bases between. The CDR3 covers 14 residues.

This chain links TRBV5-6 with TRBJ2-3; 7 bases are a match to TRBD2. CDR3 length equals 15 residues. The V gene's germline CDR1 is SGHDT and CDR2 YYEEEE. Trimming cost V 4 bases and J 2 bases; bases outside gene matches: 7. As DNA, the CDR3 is TGTGCCAGCAGCAAGGGTGGGGACTACACAGATACGCAGTATTTT. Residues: CASSKGGDYTDTQYF.

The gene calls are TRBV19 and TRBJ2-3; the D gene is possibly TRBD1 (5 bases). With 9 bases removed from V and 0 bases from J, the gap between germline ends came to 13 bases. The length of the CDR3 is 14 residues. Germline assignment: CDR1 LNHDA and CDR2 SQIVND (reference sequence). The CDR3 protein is CASRITGSTDTQYF. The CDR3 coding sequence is TGTGCCAGCCGAATTACAGGTAGCACAGATACGCAGTATTTT.

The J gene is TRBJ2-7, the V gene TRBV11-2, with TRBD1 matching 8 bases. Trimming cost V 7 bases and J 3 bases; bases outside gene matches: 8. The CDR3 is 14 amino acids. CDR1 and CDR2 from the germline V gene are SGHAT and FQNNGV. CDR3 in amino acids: CASTPPQGGYEQYF. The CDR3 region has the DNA TGTGCCAGCACCCCCCCACAGGGGGGCTACGAGCAGTACTTC.

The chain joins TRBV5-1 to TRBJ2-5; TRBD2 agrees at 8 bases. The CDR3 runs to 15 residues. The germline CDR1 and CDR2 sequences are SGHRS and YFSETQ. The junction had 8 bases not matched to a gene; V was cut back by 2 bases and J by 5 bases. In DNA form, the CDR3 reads TGCGCCAGCAGCTTAGCGGGAGCTGGTAGGGAGACCCAGTACTTC. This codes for CASSLAGAGRETQYF. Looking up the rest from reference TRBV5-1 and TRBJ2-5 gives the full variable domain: KAGVTQTPRYLIKTRGQQVTLSCSPISGHRSVSWYQQTPGQGLQFLFEYFSETQRNKGNFPGRFSGRQFSNSRSEMNVSTLELGDSALYLCASSLAGAGRETQYFGPGTRLLVL.

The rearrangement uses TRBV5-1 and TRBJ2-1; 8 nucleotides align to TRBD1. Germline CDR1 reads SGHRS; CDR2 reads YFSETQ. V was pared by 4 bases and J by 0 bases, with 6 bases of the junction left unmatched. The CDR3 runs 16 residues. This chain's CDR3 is CASSDGTGASYNEQFF. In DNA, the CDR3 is TGCGCCAGCAGCGACGGGACAGGTGCCTCCTACAATGAGCAGTTCTTC.

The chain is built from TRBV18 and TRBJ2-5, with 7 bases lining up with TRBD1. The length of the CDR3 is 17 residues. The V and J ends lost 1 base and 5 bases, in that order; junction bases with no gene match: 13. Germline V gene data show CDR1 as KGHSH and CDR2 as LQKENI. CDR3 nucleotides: TGTGCCAGCTCACCACTGGGACGACAGGGTACGAGGGAGACCCAGTACTTC. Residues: CASSPLGRQGTRETQYF.

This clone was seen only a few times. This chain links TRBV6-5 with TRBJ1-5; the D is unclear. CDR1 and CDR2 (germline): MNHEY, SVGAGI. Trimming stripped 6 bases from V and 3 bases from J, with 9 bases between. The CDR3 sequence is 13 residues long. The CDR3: CASSPDYNQPQHF. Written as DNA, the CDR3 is TGTGCCAGCAGCCCTGATTACAATCAGCCCCAGCATTTT.